One and the same sample provided the 21 T cell receptor beta chains below, sequenced in a study of blood T cell repertoires in COVID-19. Sequenced by immunoSEQ multiplex PCR; TCRdb stores in-frame clones only, minus some. The profile covers some 160,000 clones, with around 87% appearing a single time and 9% to 12% taken by the ten largest. Input material: peripheral blood. All receptors derive from a woman between 65 and 79 years old with COVID-19, enrolled during active disease.

J is TRBJ1-4 and V is TRBV19; D perhaps matches TRBD1 (5 bases). V lost 3 bases and J lost 2, with 10 bases in between. Per the germline V gene, CDR1 is LNHDA and CDR2 is SQIVND (reference sequence). This CDR3 comprises 15 residues. CDR3 bases: TGTGCCAGTAGTATGAAGGGGAGGACTAATGAAAAACTGTTTTTT. Protein product: CASSMKGRTNEKLFF.

This rearrangement joins TRBV4-1 to TRBJ1-2; D gene ambiguous. The V gene's germline CDR1 is MGHRA and CDR2 YSYEKL. V was trimmed by 3 bases and J by 0 bases, leaving 11 bases between them. This CDR3 comprises 15 residues. CDR3 coding DNA: TGCGCCAGCAGCCACTACAGTGAAACTAACTATGGCTACACCTTC. Amino acid sequence: CASSHYSETNYGYTF.

This sequence joins TRBV29-1 and TRBJ2-1, with 7 bases aligning to TRBD2. J gave up 0 bases and V 7 bases, and 3 bases lay outside the gene matches. The CDR3 spans 13 residues. The germline CDR1 and CDR2 sequences are SQVTM and ANQGSEA. CDR3 coding DNA: TGCAGCGGGCGGGAGAGCTCCTACAATGAGCAGTTCTTC. The encoded protein is CSGRESSYNEQFF.

The gene calls are TRBV19 and TRBJ2-4; TRBD2 matches at 7 bases. This CDR3 has 17 amino acids. The V gene end was trimmed by 3 bases and the J gene end by 0 bases; junction bases not matched to a gene: 8. Germline V lookup: CDR1 LNHDA, CDR2 SQIVND (reference sequence). The CDR3 nucleotides are TGTGCCAGTAGTATTACCGGGGAGGGAGAAGCCAAAAACATTCAGTACTTC. This sequence encodes CASSITGEGEAKNIQYF.

The rearrangement links TRBV18 to TRBJ1-6; D unresolved. The germline CDR1 and CDR2 sequences are KGHSH and LQKENI. The germline V and J ends were trimmed by 2 bases and 6 bases, with 8 bases remaining between them. This CDR3 has 14 amino acids. The CDR3 DNA follows: TGTGCCAGCTCACCAAGCGGGATTAATTCACCCCTCCACTTT. This translates into CASSPSGINSPLHF. Looking up the rest from reference TRBV18 and TRBJ1-6 gives the full variable domain: NAGVMQNPRHLVRRRGQEARLRCSPMKGHSHVYWYRQLPEEGLKFMVYLQKENIIDESGMPKERFSAEFPKEGPSILRIQQVVRGDSAAYFCASSPSGINSPLHFGNGTRLTVT.

The chain recombines TRBV23-1 with TRBJ2-5, with 7 bases that match TRBD1. TRBV23-1 belongs to the ORF category, with a function that is uncertain. This CDR3 has 14 amino acids. The V and J ends lost 7 bases and 3 bases, in that order; junction bases with no gene match: 8. CDR3 in DNA: TGCGCCAGCACCCCAGGGGGTCGGGAAGAGACCCAGTACTTC. Protein sequence: CASTPGGREETQYF.

The rearrangement uses TRBV24-1 and TRBJ2-2; a weak D match, TRBD2 (7 bases). V was trimmed by 6 bases and J by 4 bases, leaving 26 bases between them. The CDR3 covers 19 residues. The germline V gene has CDR1 KGHDR and CDR2 SFDVKD. CDR3 in amino acids: CATSPVKSGRGASTGELFF. Written as DNA, the CDR3 is TGTGCCACCAGTCCAGTCAAATCAGGCCGGGGGGCGAGCACCGGGGAGCTGTTTTTT.

This clone came up a few times. This sequence joins TRBV24-1 and TRBJ1-6; a weak D match, TRBD1 (6 bases). The CDR3 has 14 amino acids. Germline values: CDR1 KGHDR, CDR2 SFDVKD. Trimming left V 5 bases short and J 5 bases short, with 9 bases between. The CDR3, as DNA: TGTGCCACCAGTGGGAGACAGGATAATTCACCCCTCCACTTT. This gives the protein CATSGRQDNSPLHF.

The genes are TRBV7-9 and TRBJ1-1; weak D call: TRBD1 (6 bases). The CDR3 totals 15 residues. Germline V gene sequence: CDR1 SEHNR, CDR2 FQNEAQ (reference sequence). V lost 6 bases and J lost 1, with 15 bases in between. The CDR3 protein is CASSFSDRENTEAFF. As DNA, the CDR3 is TGTGCCAGCAGTTTCTCGGACAGAGAGAACACTGAAGCTTTCTTT.

This chain connects TRBV2 to TRBJ1-2; D might be TRBD1 (5 bases). CDR1 is SNHLY and CDR2 is FYNNEI in the germline V gene. The V end lost 4 bases, the J end lost 4 bases, and 13 bases lay between the germline ends. This CDR3 spans 14 amino acids. CDR3 amino acids: CASSGQSVLYGYTF. As DNA, the CDR3 is TGTGCCAGCAGTGGACAGTCCGTCCTCTATGGCTACACCTTC.

The J gene is TRBJ2-7, the V gene TRBV5-1; D is possibly TRBD2 (6 bases). Between the trimmed V and J ends, which lost 4 bases and 5 bases, there was a span of 19 bases. Germline values: CDR1 SGHRS, CDR2 YFSETQ. The CDR3 sequence is 15 residues long. The CDR3 DNA sequence: TGCGCCAGCAGCCCCGGAGGCGGGGCCATCCACGAGCAGTACTTC. It specifies CASSPGGGAIHEQYF.

The rearrangement links TRBV30 to TRBJ2-7; unclear D gene. Trimming pared 0 bases from V and 0 bases from J, leaving 9 bases between. Germline lookup yields CDR1 GTSNPN and CDR2 SVGIG (reference sequence). The CDR3 has 14 residues. The CDR3 DNA is TGTGCCTGGAGTGTAAGTAGCCTCTCCTACGAGCAGTACTTC. Translated, it gives CAWSVSSLSYEQYF.

The CDR3 loop reads CASSPNGDRVNTEAFF. In DNA form, the CDR3 reads TGCGCCAGCAGCCCCAATGGGGACAGGGTGAACACTGAAGCTTTCTTT. V gene TRBV5-1 combines with J gene TRBJ1-1; 9 bases fit TRBD1. Germline values: CDR1 SGHRS, CDR2 YFSETQ. The V and J ends lost 4 bases and 0 bases, in that order; junction bases with no gene match: 7. The CDR3 length is 16 residues.

The chain links TRBV18 to TRBJ1-1; D is ambiguous. Trimming took 0 bases from V and 4 from J, leaving 15 bases between them. The CDR3 is made up of 16 amino acids. Germline CDR1 is KGHSH and CDR2 is LQKENI. The CDR3 DNA is TGTGCCAGCTCACCACCGGGAGCCCTCCGGGGCACTGAAGCTTTCTTT. This translates into CASSPPGALRGTEAFF. Full variable domain (outside the CDR3, taken from reference TRBV18 and TRBJ1-1): NAGVMQNPRHLVRRRGQEARLRCSPMKGHSHVYWYRQLPEEGLKFMVYLQKENIIDESGMPKERFSAEFPKEGPSILRIQQVVRGDSAAYFCASSPPGALRGTEAFFGQGTRLTVV.

The gene calls are TRBV11-3 and TRBJ1-4, with TRBD1 identical over 9 bases. After removal of 5 bases from V and 3 bases from J, the junction contained 4 bases not matched to a gene. Germline V gives CDR1 SGHNT, CDR2 YENEEA. The CDR3 is 15 residues long. The CDR3 DNA reads as TGTGCCAGCAGCCCACAGGGGGCGGCTAATGAAAAACTGTTTTTT. This gives the protein CASSPQGAANEKLFF.

This chain joins TRBV6-1 and TRBJ2-2; D is possibly TRBD2 (6 bases). CDR1 MNHNS and CDR2 SASEGT come from the germline V gene. V lost 8 bases and J 1 base, leaving 8 bases between the germline ends. This CDR3 has 13 amino acids. The CDR3: CASGGRNTGELFF. The CDR3 bases are TGTGCCAGCGGGGGGAGGAACACCGGGGAGCTGTTTTTT.

As for this clone: One end of the junction fails to match germline, which may point to a read error. The chain is built from TRBV7-9 and TRBJ2-7; 8 bases match TRBD1. There are 13 residues in the CDR3. Germline values: CDR1 SEHNR, CDR2 FQNEAQ (reference sequence). The CDR3 sequence: CASSRQLGTGCSF. DNA for the CDR3: TGTGCCAGCAGCCGACAGCTAGGGACAGGTTGTTCCTTC.

The chain combines TRBV7-2 with TRBJ1-2; 8 nucleotides match TRBD1. The CDR3 is 13 amino acids. Trimming at V came to 5 bases and at J to 4 bases, leaving 3 bases not matched to a gene. CDR1 SGHTA and CDR2 FQGNSA come from the germline V gene. DNA for the CDR3: TGTGCCAGCAGCATACAGGGGGGCTATGGCTACACCTTC. Translated: CASSIQGGYGYTF.

The chain carries TRBV3-1 (or the pseudogene TRBV3-2) and TRBJ1-6, with TRBD1 matching over 7 bases. V lost 4 bases to trimming and J lost 12 bases; unmatched junction nucleotides: 15. Germline V CDR1 and CDR2: LGHDT, YNNKEL (reference sequence). This CDR3 is built from 16 residues. CDR3 region: CASSPVLSQGTLPLHF. Written as DNA, the CDR3 is TGTGCCAGCAGCCCAGTGCTTTCACAGGGGACTCTACCCCTCCACTTT.

V is TRBV9 and J is TRBJ2-1, with D tentatively TRBD2 (7 bases). This CDR3 has 15 residues. V was cut by 3 bases and J by 3 bases, with 13 bases left in between. Germline V gene data show CDR1 as SGDLS and CDR2 as YYNGEE. The CDR3 DNA follows: TGTGCCAGCAGCGCGGCGGGGGCGTACTACAATGAGCAGTTCTTC. Encoded protein: CASSAAGAYYNEQFF. Variable domain in full (rest from reference TRBV9 and TRBJ2-1): DSGVTQTPKHLITATGQRVTLRCSPRSGDLSVYWYQQSLDQGLQFLIQYYNGEERAKGNILERFSAQQFPDLHSELNLSSLELGDSALYFCASSAAGAYYNEQFFGPGTRLTVL.

The chain's CDR3 is CASRNGGSQETQYF. CDR3 DNA sequence: TGTGCCAGCAGGAACGGGGGGTCCCAAGAGACCCAGTACTTC. The chain joins TRBV28 to TRBJ2-5; 7 bases align to TRBD2. Losses at the gene ends were 6 bases for V and 1 base for J; bases not matched to a gene: 5. The germline CDR1 and CDR2 sequences are MDHEN and SYDVKM. The CDR3 contains 14 residues.